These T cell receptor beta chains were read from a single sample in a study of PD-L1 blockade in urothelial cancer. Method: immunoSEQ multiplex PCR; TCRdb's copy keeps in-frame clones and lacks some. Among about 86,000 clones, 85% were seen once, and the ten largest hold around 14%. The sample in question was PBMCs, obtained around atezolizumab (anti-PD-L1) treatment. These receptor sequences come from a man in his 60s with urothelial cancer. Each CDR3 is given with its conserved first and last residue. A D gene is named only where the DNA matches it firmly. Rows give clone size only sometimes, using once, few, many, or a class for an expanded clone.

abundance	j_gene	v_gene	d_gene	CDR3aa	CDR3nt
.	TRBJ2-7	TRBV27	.	CASSLGAFYEQYF	TGTGCCAGCAGTTTGGGGGCCTTCTACGAGCAGTACTTC
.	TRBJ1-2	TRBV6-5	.	CASSYSTVSGYTF	TGTGCCAGCAGTTACTCGACAGTGTCTGGCTACACCTTC
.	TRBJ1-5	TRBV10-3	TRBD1	CAISATSGQVPYSNQPQHF	TGTGCCATCAGCGCCACCTCGGGACAGGTCCCTTATAGCAATCAGCCCCAGCATTTT
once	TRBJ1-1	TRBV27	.	CASSLRADLNTEAFF	TGTGCCAGCAGTTTAAGAGCGGACCTAAACACTGAAGCTTTCTTT
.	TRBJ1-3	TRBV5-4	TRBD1	CASSRMTGTGNTIYF	TGTGCCAGCAGCCGCATGACAGGGACTGGAAACACCATATATTTT
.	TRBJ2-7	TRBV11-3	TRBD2	CASSLELAGAYEQYF	TGTGCCAGCAGCTTAGAACTAGCGGGAGCTTACGAGCAGTACTTC
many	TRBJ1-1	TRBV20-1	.	CSATPDEAFF	TGCAGTGCTACCCCAGATGAAGCTTTCTTT
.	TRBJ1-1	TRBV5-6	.	CASSATGNTEAFF	TGTGCCAGCAGCGCGACAGGGAACACTGAAGCTTTCTTT
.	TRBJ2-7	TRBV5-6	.	CASSLQGITYEQYF	TGTGCCAGCAGCTTGCAGGGTATTACCTACGAGCAGTACTTC
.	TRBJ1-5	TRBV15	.	CATSRDRGRYQPQHF	TGTGCCACCAGCAGAGATCGAGGTCGTTATCAGCCCCAGCATTTT
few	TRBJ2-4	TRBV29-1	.	CSARQSNIQYF	TGCAGCGCCAGACAGAGTAACATTCAGTACTTC
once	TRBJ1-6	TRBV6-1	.	CASSEAGGYSPLHF	TGTGCCAGCAGTGAAGCGGGCGGGTACTCACCCCTCCACTTT
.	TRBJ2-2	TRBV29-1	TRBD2	CSVTSGDTGELFF	TGCAGCGTTACTAGCGGGGACACCGGGGAGCTGTTTTTT
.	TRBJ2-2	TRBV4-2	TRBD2	CASSQPGLAGGPDTGELFF	TGTGCCAGCAGCCAACCCGGACTAGCGGGAGGGCCGGACACCGGGGAGCTGTTTTTT
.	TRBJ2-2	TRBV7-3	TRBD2	CASSPGGGHSEELFF	TGTGCCAGCAGCCCTGGCGGGGGTCATAGCGAGGAGCTGTTTTTT
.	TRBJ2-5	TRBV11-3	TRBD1	CASSFRRGQGAAETQYF	TGTGCCAGCAGCTTTCGGCGGGGACAGGGGGCAGCAGAGACCCAGTACTTC
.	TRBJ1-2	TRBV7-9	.	CASTRGETNYGYTF	TGTGCCAGCACCCGGGGAGAAACTAACTATGGCTACACCTTC
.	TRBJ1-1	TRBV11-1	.	CASSFGEATSAFF	TGTGCCAGCAGCTTCGGGGAGGCAACCAGCGCTTTCTTT
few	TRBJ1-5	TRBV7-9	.	CASSYSGGAHQPQHF	TGTGCCAGCAGCTATAGCGGGGGGGCCCATCAGCCCCAGCATTTT
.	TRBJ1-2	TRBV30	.	CAWSGGGLGYGYTF	TGTGCCTGGAGCGGGGGGGGCCTGGGCTATGGCTACACCTTC
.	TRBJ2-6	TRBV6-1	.	CASSAEDGGANVLTF	TGTGCCAGCAGTGCGGAAGACGGGGGGGCCAACGTCCTGACTTTC
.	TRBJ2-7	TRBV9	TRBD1	CASSVSPALDRGMYEQYF	TGTGCCAGCAGCGTTTCACCGGCGTTAGACAGGGGGATGTACGAGCAGTACTTC
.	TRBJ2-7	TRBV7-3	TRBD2	CASSLNRGGEQYF	TGTGCCAGCAGCTTAAACCGGGGGGGAGAGCAGTACTTC
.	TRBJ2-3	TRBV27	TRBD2	CASSLGGGTDTQYF	TGTGCCAGCAGTTTGGGGGGAGGGACAGATACGCAGTATTTT
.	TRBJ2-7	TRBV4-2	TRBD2	CASSQAASGDTYEQYF	TGTGCCAGCAGCCAAGCGGCTAGCGGGGACACCTACGAGCAGTACTTC
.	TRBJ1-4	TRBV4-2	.	CASSRGKNEKLFF	TGTGCCAGCAGTCGCGGAAAAAATGAAAAACTGTTTTTT
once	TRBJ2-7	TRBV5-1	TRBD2	CASSSGTSGGSYEQYF	TGCGCCAGCAGCTCAGGGACTAGCGGGGGCAGCTACGAGCAGTACTTC
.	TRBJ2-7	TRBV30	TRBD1	CAWSEGQSYEQYF	TGTGCCTGGAGTGAGGGACAGTCCTACGAGCAGTACTTC
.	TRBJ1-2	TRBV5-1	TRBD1	CASSSTGGGNYGYTF	TGCGCCAGCAGCTCGACAGGGGGCGGGAACTATGGCTACACCTTC
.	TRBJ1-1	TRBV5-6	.	CASSLPPRLVAFF	TGTGCCAGCAGCTTGCCCCCGCGGCTGGTAGCTTTCTTT
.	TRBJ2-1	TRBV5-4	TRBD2	CASSQGTSGGGEQFF	TGTGCCAGCAGCCAAGGGACTAGCGGAGGGGGGGAGCAGTTCTTC
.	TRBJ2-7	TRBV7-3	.	CASSLTPGFPYEQYF	TGTGCCAGCAGCTTAACCCCAGGGTTCCCCTACGAGCAGTACTTC